The 30 T cell receptor beta chains given below trace back to one sample, sequenced in a study of T cell responses to AZD1222 COVID-19 vaccine (dated by TCRdb to the early 2020s). The time point label here, explained by the study, means: baseline before first vaccination. The library was made by the immunoSEQ multiplex PCR assay. TCRdb's version of the immuneACCESS table is confined to in-frame rearrangements and falls short of the full clone set. An unresolved V gene accounts for under half of the shortfall where checked; the remainder is of unknown origin. Here the sample has 80,000 to 95,000 clones; about 87% occur a single time. The biggest ten clones account for approximately 5.4% of the sample. The sample here was peripheral blood, taken on day 0 of AZD1222 vaccination. Every receptor here comes from an adult in good health.

The CDR3 DNA sequence: TGTGCCAGCAGCCAAGATAACGGGGGGGACGGTGAAGCTTTCTTT. Translated: CASSQDNGGDGEAFF. The chain combines TRBV3-1 (or the pseudogene TRBV3-2) with TRBJ1-1, with D possibly being TRBD1 (5 bases). In germline, CDR1 is LGHDT, CDR2 YNNKEL (reference sequence). CDR3 length equals 15 residues. V was pared by 0 bases and J by 7 bases, with 15 bases between.

V is TRBV27 and J is TRBJ1-5, with D unresolved. Germline-derived CDR1 and CDR2 are MNHEY and SMNVEV (reference sequence). Trimming pared 3 bases from V and 6 bases from J, leaving 6 bases between. This CDR3 region has 12 residues. The chain's CDR3 is CASSFWGQPQHF. CDR3 nucleotide sequence: TGTGCCAGCAGTTTTTGGGGTCAGCCCCAGCATTTT.

The rearrangement joins TRBV9 to TRBJ1-5; TRBD1 aligns across 8 bases. The V gene's germline CDR1 is SGDLS and CDR2 YYNGEE. Germline trimming cut 3 bases from V and 4 bases from J; bases unmatched to any gene: 3. CDR3 length: 14 amino acids. The DNA of the CDR3 is TGTGCCAGCAGCGAGGACAGGGCGAATCAGCCCCAGCATTTT. As protein: CASSEDRANQPQHF.

This chain links TRBV25-1 with TRBJ1-4; 8 bases align to TRBD1. The CDR3 length is 13 residues. J lost 8 bases, V lost 7 bases, and 6 bases had no gene match. Germline CDR1 MGHDK, CDR2 SYGVNS. The CDR3 DNA reads as TGTGCCAGCACTGACAGGGGTAAGGAAAAACTGTTTTTT. It codes for CASTDRGKEKLFF.

The chain uses TRBV7-2 and TRBJ1-2; D unclear. The CDR3 loop spans 13 amino acids. V shed 5 bases and J shed 1 base, with 8 bases lying between them. Germline assignment: CDR1 SGHTA and CDR2 FQGNSA. CDR3 sequence: CASSPMSNYGYTF. The CDR3 bases are TGTGCCAGCAGCCCTATGAGTAACTATGGCTACACCTTC.

The V gene is TRBV7-2, the J gene TRBJ2-7, with 8 bases matching TRBD1. This CDR3 contains 16 residues. Germline V gives CDR1 SGHTA, CDR2 FQGNSA. Trimming took 5 bases from V and 5 from J; bases not matched to a gene: 14. The CDR3 sequence: CASSQQGQVAPNEQYF. Here the CDR3 DNA reads TGTGCCAGCAGCCAGCAGGGACAGGTCGCTCCTAACGAGCAGTACTTC.

This clone was recorded once. The chain has TRBV11-3 and TRBJ2-7; D gene ambiguous. The CDR3 spans 14 residues. V shed 3 bases and J shed 3 bases, with 12 bases lying between them. The germline CDR1 and CDR2 sequences are SGHNT and YENEEA. As DNA, the CDR3 is TGTGCCAGCAGCTTTGGGTATCCTAGCTACGAGCAGTACTTC. Protein product: CASSFGYPSYEQYF.

This chain joins TRBV27 and TRBJ2-3, with 10 bases aligning to TRBD2. The germline gives CDR1 MNHEY, CDR2 SMNVEV (reference sequence). The ends lost 6 bases at V and 6 bases at J; junction bases unmatched: 9. This CDR3 has 15 amino acids. Written as DNA, the CDR3 is TGTGCCAGCAGCCCCAAGCGGGGGGGCTGGGATACGCAGTATTTT. It specifies CASSPKRGGWDTQYF.

The chain is built from TRBV5-1 and TRBJ2-3; tentatively, D is TRBD2 (5 bases). The germline V gene has CDR1 SGHRS and CDR2 YFSETQ. V lost 4 bases and J lost 5, with 14 bases in between. This CDR3 region has 14 residues. The DNA for the CDR3 is TGCGCCAGCAGCCCGCCCAGCGGCGGAGATACGCAGTATTTT. Translated: CASSPPSGGDTQYF.

The V and J genes are TRBV28 and TRBJ1-1; D may be TRBD1 (6 bases). The CDR3 is made up of 14 amino acids. Trimming shortened V by 7 bases and J by 2 bases, and 14 bases separated the two germline ends. CDR1 is MDHEN and CDR2 is SYDVKM in the germline V gene. CDR3 in DNA: TGTGCCAGCACCGTGGGGGGGGCTAACACTGAAGCTTTCTTT. This codes for CASTVGGANTEAFF.

The chain has TRBV7-9 and TRBJ2-1; 7 nucleotides match TRBD1. The CDR3 has 16 residues. Germline V gene data show CDR1 as SEHNR and CDR2 as FQNEAQ (reference sequence). V gave up 6 bases and J gave up 0 bases; unmatched junction bases: 8. CDR3: CASRPTGALSYNEQFF. CDR3 coding DNA: TGTGCCAGCAGGCCTACAGGGGCCCTCTCCTACAATGAGCAGTTCTTC.

V and J are TRBV5-1 and TRBJ1-4; tentative D call: TRBD1 (5 bases). The germline gives CDR1 SGHRS, CDR2 YFSETQ. The CDR3 has 16 residues. The V end was cut by 4 bases, the J end by 8 bases, with 21 bases between. As DNA, the CDR3 is TGCGCCAGCAGCAATCTAAGGGTAGGGACGGGGGAAAAACTGTTTTTT. Translating gives CASSNLRVGTGEKLFF.

V usage is TRBV28 and J usage is TRBJ1-2; D is possibly TRBD1 (5 bases). Germline assignment: CDR1 MDHEN and CDR2 SYDVKM. The CDR3 has 13 amino acids. Trimming cost V 5 bases and J 5 bases, with 12 bases left between them. This CDR3 reads CASSPGGFYGYTF. The DNA of the CDR3 is TGTGCCAGCAGTCCCGGGGGTTTTTATGGCTACACCTTC.

This sequence joins TRBV6-5 and TRBJ1-2; D may be TRBD1 (5 bases). Trimming shortened V by 5 bases and J by 7 bases, and 14 bases separated the two germline ends. Germline V CDR1 and CDR2: MNHEY, SVGAGI. The CDR3 contains 13 residues. Here the CDR3 reads CASSPGPGAGYTF. CDR3 sequence (DNA): TGTGCCAGCAGTCCGGGACCTGGGGCTGGCTACACCTTC.

This clone has just a few counts. The V and J genes are TRBV7-9 and TRBJ2-1, with D perhaps matching TRBD2 (5 bases). The CDR3 has 15 amino acids. Germline V lookup: CDR1 SEHNR, CDR2 FQNEAQ (reference sequence). V lost 6 bases to trimming and J lost 0 bases, with 12 bases between them. The CDR3 loop is CASRAKGSSYNEQFF. In nucleotides, the CDR3 is TGTGCCAGCAGGGCCAAAGGGAGCTCCTACAATGAGCAGTTCTTC.

This clone is a singleton in its sample. The V and J genes are TRBV5-1 and TRBJ1-2, with D perhaps TRBD1 (5 bases). V was pared by 0 bases and J by 6 bases, with 6 bases between. Per germline, CDR1 SGHRS and CDR2 YFSETQ. The CDR3 has 12 residues. CDR3 residues: CASSLGQNGYTF. Here the CDR3 DNA reads TGCGCCAGCAGCTTGGGACAGAATGGCTACACCTTC.

The V gene is TRBV13, the J gene TRBJ2-1; 7 bases map to TRBD2. The trim removed 5 bases at V and 8 bases at J, leaving 6 bases unmatched. The CDR3 has 13 residues. The germline gives CDR1 PRHDT, CDR2 FYEKMQ (reference sequence). CDR3 nucleotides: TGTGCCAGCAGCGGGGGACGGGGGGATGAGCAGTTCTTC. It is translated as CASSGGRGDEQFF.

V usage is TRBV6-2 or TRBV6-3 and J usage is TRBJ2-7, with TRBD1 as a possible D gene (5 bases). Trimming removed 5 bases from V and 3 bases from J, with 11 bases in between. The CDR3 consists of 13 residues. Germline-derived CDR1 and CDR2 are MNHEY and SVGEGT. CDR3 loop: CASSRTLGYEQYF. The CDR3 nucleotides are TGTGCCAGCAGTCGGACACTGGGCTACGAGCAGTACTTC.

V and J are TRBV19 and TRBJ2-7; D ambiguous. This CDR3 has 13 residues. V was cut by 1 base and J by 6 bases, with 10 bases left in between. Germline values: CDR1 LNHDA, CDR2 SQIVND (reference sequence). The CDR3 is CASSIVRISEQYF. The CDR3 region has the DNA TGTGCCAGTAGTATAGTTCGTATAAGCGAGCAGTACTTC.

On this clone itself: The junction and the germline gene differ at one end; a read error may be behind it. The chain couples TRBV2 to TRBJ1-4; 7 bases match TRBD1. Germline V gives CDR1 SNHLY, CDR2 FYNNEI. The length of the CDR3 is 10 residues. The CDR3 loop reads CASSDRDSAF. CDR3 bases: TGTGCCAGCAGTGACCGGGACAGTGCTTTT.

The chain is built from TRBV6-5 and TRBJ2-3; TRBD1 aligns across 10 bases. The germline gives CDR1 MNHEY, CDR2 SVGAGI. Losses at the gene ends were 6 bases for V and 0 bases for J; bases not matched to a gene: 3. This CDR3 has 15 residues. CDR3 DNA sequence: TGTGCCAGCAGACGGGACAGGGGTAGCACAGATACGCAGTATTTT. Translating it yields CASRRDRGSTDTQYF.

The gene calls are TRBV6-5 and TRBJ1-1; 7 positions match TRBD1. The CDR3 covers 15 residues. J lost 1 base, V lost 7 bases, and 9 bases had no gene match. Germline assignment: CDR1 MNHEY and CDR2 SVGAGI. CDR3 nucleotides: TGTGCCAGCAAAACCGGGACAGCCCCGAACACTGAAGCTTTCTTT. Amino acid sequence: CASKTGTAPNTEAFF.

The count of this clone is one. The genes are TRBV27 and TRBJ2-7; 7 nucleotides line up with TRBD1. The CDR3 is 12 residues long. Germline V gene sequence: CDR1 MNHEY, CDR2 SMNVEV (reference sequence). Losses at the gene ends were 9 bases for V and 3 bases for J; bases not matched to a gene: 5. CDR3 nucleotides: TGTGCCAGTACAGGGGATGACTACGAGCAGTACTTC. It translates to CASTGDDYEQYF.

J is TRBJ2-1 and V is TRBV29-1, with D unclear. The germline V gene has CDR1 SQVTM and CDR2 ANQGSEA. Trimming removed 3 bases from V and 0 bases from J, with 3 bases in between. The CDR3 is made up of 12 amino acids. The CDR3 region is CSVEPSYNEQFF. CDR3 in DNA: TGCAGCGTTGAGCCCTCCTACAATGAGCAGTTCTTC.

Only a few counts were recorded for this clone. The V gene is TRBV28, the J gene TRBJ1-1; weak D call: TRBD1 (5 bases). Trimming shortened V by 5 bases and J by 5 bases, and 12 bases separated the two germline ends. The CDR3 extends over 13 amino acids. In germline, CDR1 is MDHEN, CDR2 SYDVKM. The CDR3 DNA is TGTGCCAGCAGTCATAGGGGTTGGACTGAAGCTTTCTTT. Residues: CASSHRGWTEAFF.

Comment on this clone: One end of the junction fails to match germline, which may point to a read error. The genes are TRBV7-7 and TRBJ2-3; the match to TRBD2 covers 10 bases. CDR1 SSHAT and CDR2 FNYEAQ come from the germline V gene (reference sequence). The CDR3 length is 14 residues. The CDR3 protein is CASSPGTSENTQYF. In DNA, the CDR3 is TGTGCTAGCAGCCCAGGGACTAGCGAAAATACGCAGTATTTT. Full variable domain (rest looked up from reference TRBV7-7 and TRBJ2-3): GAGVSQSPRYKVTKRGQDVTLRCDPISSHATLYWYQQALGQGPEFLTYFNYEAQPDKSGLPSDRFSAERPEGSISTLTIQRTEQRDSAMYRCASSPGTSENTQYFGPGTRLTVL.

The CDR3 DNA reads TGTGCCAGTACCGAAAGCAGGGCTGGCTACACCTTC. It yields the protein CASTESRAGYTF. The chain recombines TRBV19 with TRBJ1-2, with D maybe TRBD1 (5 bases). CDR1 is LNHDA and CDR2 is SQIVND in the germline V gene (reference sequence). Trimming cost V 7 bases and J 7 bases, with 13 bases left between them. The length of the CDR3 is 12 residues.

The chain combines TRBV11-3 with TRBJ2-1; 7 positions agree with TRBD2. Per germline, CDR1 SGHNT and CDR2 YENEEA. CDR3 length: 13 residues. J gave up 7 bases and V 1 base, and 1 base lay outside the gene matches. As DNA, the CDR3 is TGTGCCAGCAGCTTAGTCGGGGGGAATGAGCAGTTCTTC. Its protein is CASSLVGGNEQFF.

V gene TRBV6-2 or TRBV6-3 combines with J gene TRBJ2-7; 11 positions match TRBD2. The V gene end was trimmed by 6 bases and the J gene end by 5 bases; junction bases not matched to a gene: 9. The CDR3 loop spans 15 amino acids. Germline loops: CDR1 MNHEY, CDR2 SVGEGT. The CDR3 loop is CASSSILAGDHEQYF. CDR3 nucleotides: TGTGCCAGCAGCTCAATACTAGCGGGGGACCACGAGCAGTACTTC.

This clone was seen more than once but under ten times. This chain joins TRBV6-1 and TRBJ1-5; D perhaps matches TRBD1 (6 bases). The germline V gene has CDR1 MNHNS and CDR2 SASEGT. The V end was cut by 1 base, the J end by 6 bases, with 16 bases between. There are 16 residues in the CDR3. The CDR3 spells CASSEGGRTGSQPQHF. The CDR3, as DNA: TGTGCCAGCAGTGAAGGGGGGAGAACAGGGAGTCAGCCCCAGCATTTT.